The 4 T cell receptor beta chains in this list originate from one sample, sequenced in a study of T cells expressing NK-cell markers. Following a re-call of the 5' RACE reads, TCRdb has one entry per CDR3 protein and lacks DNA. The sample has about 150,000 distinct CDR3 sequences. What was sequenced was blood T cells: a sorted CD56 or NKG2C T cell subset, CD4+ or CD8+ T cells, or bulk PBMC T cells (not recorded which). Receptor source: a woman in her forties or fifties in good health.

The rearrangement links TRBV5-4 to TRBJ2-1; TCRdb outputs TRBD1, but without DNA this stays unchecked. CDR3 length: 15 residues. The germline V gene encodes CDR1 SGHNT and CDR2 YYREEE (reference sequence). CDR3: CASSLADRLRDEQFF.

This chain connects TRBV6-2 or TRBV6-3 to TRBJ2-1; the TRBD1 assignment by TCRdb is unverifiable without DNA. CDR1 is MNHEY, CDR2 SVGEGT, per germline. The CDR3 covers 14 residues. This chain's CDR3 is CASIGKSSYNEQFF.

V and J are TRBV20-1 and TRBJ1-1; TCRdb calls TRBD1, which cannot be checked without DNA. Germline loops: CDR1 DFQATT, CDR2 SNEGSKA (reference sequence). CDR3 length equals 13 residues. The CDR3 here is CSAMWTGNLEAFF.

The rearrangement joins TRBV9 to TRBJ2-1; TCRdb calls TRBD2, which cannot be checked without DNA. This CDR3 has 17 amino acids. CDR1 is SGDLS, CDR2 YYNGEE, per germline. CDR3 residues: CASSSRGAGIPNNEQFF.